This TCR beta chain was identified in a study of control samples from healthy donors and cancer patients. Data came from immunoSEQ multiplex PCR; TCRdb stores just in-frame clones and leaves some out. The table has some 130,000 clones, roughly 94% seen once; the top ten hold 3.6%. The germline V and J ends were trimmed by 4 bases and 7 bases, with 14 bases remaining between them. This CDR3 region has 12 residues. Germline values: CDR1 SQVTM, CDR2 ANQGSEA. Specimen: blood. The chain recombines TRBV29-1 with TRBJ2-7, with D possibly matching TRBD2 (5 bases). This TCR came from a man under 40 in good health. CDR3 nucleotide sequence: TGCAGCGTTGCCCCCCCCGGGGAAGAGCAGTACTTC. Its translation is CSVAPPGEEQYF.